The 28 T cell receptor beta chains given below trace back to one sample, sequenced in a study of Tregs in tolerant kidney transplant recipients (dated by TCRdb to between 2018 and 2021). Library preparation employed the immunoSEQ multiplex PCR assay. In TCRdb, the immuneACCESS table is reduced to in-frame sequences with V and J assigned. These tables do not hold every clone; where another copy was compared, an unresolved V gene accounts for under half, and the others remain unexplained. The table for this sample lists roughly 80,000 clones; more than 95% of them were counted only once. The ten largest clones capture around 0.51% of the sample. The time point label, read with the paper, signifies: blood sample drawn before combined kidney and bone marrow transplant. The material was CD4+ T cells from blood, obtained before the transplant. Every receptor here comes from a human donor who received a combined kidney and bone marrow transplant.

This chain connects TRBV5-4 to TRBJ2-3; weak D call: TRBD2 (7 bases). The CDR3 contains 15 residues. CDR1 is SGHNT, CDR2 YYREEE, per germline (reference sequence). V lost 4 bases and J 5 bases, leaving 17 bases between the germline ends. CDR3 loop: CASSRGGETGDTQYF. CDR3 nucleotide sequence: TGTGCCAGCAGCCGAGGGGGGGAAACCGGAGATACGCAGTATTTT. Full variable domain (remainder filled in from reference TRBV5-4 and TRBJ2-3): ETGVTQSPTHLIKTRGQQVTLRCSSQSGHNTVSWYQQALGQGPQFIFQYYREEENGRGNFPPRFSGLQFPNYSSELNVNALELDDSALYLCASSRGGETGDTQYFGPGTRLTVL.

The chain has TRBV7-3 and TRBJ1-2; 7 nucleotides agree with TRBD1. CDR1 is SGHTA and CDR2 is FQGTGA in the germline V gene. V lost 0 bases, J lost 8 bases, and 9 bases stayed unmatched. The length of the CDR3 is 15 residues. CDR3 nucleotide sequence: TGTGCCAGCAGCTTAACGGCCGCGACAGGGAAAGGCTACACCTTC. This codes for CASSLTAATGKGYTF.

The rearrangement uses TRBV27 and TRBJ2-7; possibly TRBD1 for D (5 bases). Germline V lookup: CDR1 MNHEY, CDR2 SMNVEV (reference sequence). V was shortened by 3 bases and J by 3 bases, with 9 bases between the two germline ends. The CDR3 has 13 residues. The CDR3 here is CASSFARGYEQYF. The DNA for the CDR3 is TGTGCCAGCAGTTTTGCTAGGGGCTACGAGCAGTACTTC.

The chain joins TRBV11-3 to TRBJ1-1, with TRBD1 as a possible D gene (5 bases). The CDR3 covers 15 residues. V lost 4 bases to trimming and J lost 3 bases, with 15 bases between them. In germline, CDR1 is SGHNT, CDR2 YENEEA. The CDR3 loop reads CASSSGGRVDTEAFF. DNA for the CDR3: TGTGCCAGCAGCTCGGGGGGGAGGGTAGACACTGAAGCTTTCTTT.

The rearrangement links TRBV5-6 to TRBJ2-7; D is possibly TRBD1 (6 bases). The length of the CDR3 is 13 residues. The ends were cut back, 3 bases at V and 2 bases at J, with 9 bases in the middle. Per the germline V gene, CDR1 is SGHDT and CDR2 is YYEEEE. CDR3 amino acids: CASSSDRTYEQYF. The CDR3 DNA sequence: TGTGCCAGCAGCTCCGACAGGACCTACGAGCAGTACTTC.

This sequence joins TRBV5-1 and TRBJ2-2, with 9 nucleotides matching TRBD1. The CDR3 extends over 17 amino acids. The germline gives CDR1 SGHRS, CDR2 YFSETQ. V shed 4 bases and J 6 bases; nucleotides not matched to a gene: 13. The CDR3 DNA is TGCGCCAGCAGCCAAACATTCCCGGGACAGGGATCCGGGGAGCTGTTTTTT. This translates into CASSQTFPGQGSGELFF.

This clone was picked up one time. The rearrangement joins TRBV25-1 to TRBJ2-3; D might be TRBD1 (6 bases). The V end was cut by 8 bases, the J end by 3 bases, with 15 bases between. CDR3 length: 14 amino acids. CDR1 is MGHDK, CDR2 SYGVNS, per germline. CDR3 nucleotides: TGTGCCAGCCGCTCAGGGGAATGGACAGATACGCAGTATTTT. Its protein is CASRSGEWTDTQYF.

The chain uses TRBV10-3 and TRBJ2-3, with D perhaps TRBD2 (6 bases). Looked up from germline, CDR1 is ENHRY and CDR2 is SYGVKD. Trimming removed 5 bases at V and 1 base at J, with 16 bases between. The CDR3 totals 16 residues. This CDR3 reads CAISTPGAGRTDTQYF. CDR3 sequence (DNA): TGTGCCATCAGTACCCCGGGAGCGGGCCGCACAGATACGCAGTATTTT.

This clone was counted once. V and J are TRBV4-2 and TRBJ2-1; D perhaps matches TRBD1 (6 bases). The V end lost 3 bases, the J end lost 4 bases, and 13 bases lay between the germline ends. Germline CDR1 and CDR2: LGHNA and YNFKEQ. This CDR3 is built from 15 residues. The CDR3 nucleotides are TGTGCCAGCAGCCAGTACAGGGACGCATACAATGAGCAGTTCTTC. It specifies CASSQYRDAYNEQFF.

V is TRBV4-3 and J is TRBJ2-7; 8 nucleotides line up with TRBD1. Germline V gene sequence: CDR1 LGHNA, CDR2 YSLEER. V dropped 5 bases and J dropped 6; count of bases not matched to a gene: 6. The CDR3 sequence is 13 residues long. The CDR3 coding sequence is TGCGCCAGCAGCTATAGACAGGGGACCGAGCAGTACTTC. Its translation is CASSYRQGTEQYF.

This chain connects TRBV5-1 to TRBJ1-1; D is unclear. Between the trimmed V and J ends, which lost 6 bases and 3 bases, there was a span of 15 bases. This CDR3 has 14 amino acids. Germline loops: CDR1 SGHRS, CDR2 YFSETQ. Here the CDR3 reads CASTDPGFDTEAFF. CDR3 bases: TGCGCCAGCACCGATCCGGGGTTTGACACTGAAGCTTTCTTT.

The chain is built from TRBV5-1 and TRBJ2-3; 8 positions match TRBD1. The V gene's germline CDR1 is SGHRS and CDR2 YFSETQ. The length of the CDR3 is 13 residues. After removal of 2 bases from V and 6 bases from J, the junction contained 2 bases not matched to a gene. In DNA form, the CDR3 reads TGCGCCAGCAGCTTACGACAGGGGGATACGCAGTATTTT. Protein: CASSLRQGDTQYF.

The chain is built from TRBV2 and TRBJ2-5, with 7 bases identical to TRBD1. Germline V CDR1 and CDR2: SNHLY, FYNNEI. This CDR3 has 13 amino acids. The V segment lost 6 bases and the J segment 5 bases; nucleotides outside the gene matches: 6. The CDR3 sequence: CASRDRASETQYF. The CDR3 DNA reads TGTGCCAGCAGAGACAGGGCGAGCGAGACCCAGTACTTC.

The chain links TRBV21-1 to TRBJ2-2; the DNA was not compared with TRBD2, the D call given in the table. TRBV21-1 counts as a pseudogene. There are 17 residues in the CDR3. CDR3 nucleotide sequence: TGTGCCAGCAGCCTTAAGGTTGTAGCGGGAGTAGGCGGGGAGCTGTTTTTT. Protein sequence: CASSLKVVAGVGGELFF.

The chain links TRBV11-3 to TRBJ2-7; tentatively, D is TRBD2 (5 bases). The CDR3 totals 14 residues. V was shortened by 1 base and J by 4 bases, with 11 bases between the two germline ends. Germline-derived CDR1 and CDR2 are SGHNT and YENEEA. The CDR3 DNA sequence: TGTGCCAGCAGCTTAGCCGGGGTAACATACGAGCAGTACTTC. Protein: CASSLAGVTYEQYF.

The chain carries TRBV11-2 and TRBJ2-1; 12 positions agree with TRBD2. V trimming: 5 bases; J trimming: 3 bases; junction bases outside the gene matches: 14. The germline V gene encodes CDR1 SGHAT and CDR2 FQNNGV. The CDR3 runs 19 residues. The CDR3 bases are TGTGCCAGCAGCCTAAAGGCCGCTAGCGGGAGGGCCTTCTACAATGAGCAGTTCTTC. Translating it yields CASSLKAASGRAFYNEQFF. Supplemented by reference TRBV11-2 and TRBJ2-1, the full variable domain reads EAGVAQSPRYKIIEKRQSVAFWCNPISGHATLYWYQQILGQGPKLLIQFQNNGVVDDSQLPKDRFSAERLKGVDSTLKIQPAKLEDSAVYLCASSLKAASGRAFYNEQFFGPGTRLTVL.

This clone was counted a single time. This chain links TRBV7-9 with TRBJ1-4; no reliable D call. The V end lost 4 bases, the J end lost 10 bases, and 13 bases lay between the germline ends. The germline CDR1 and CDR2 sequences are SEHNR and FQNEAQ (reference sequence). The CDR3 totals 13 residues. Here the CDR3 DNA reads TGTGCCAGCAGCTCAGAGCGGGTAGGAAAACTGTTTTTT. Residues: CASSSERVGKLFF.

On this clone: The junction departs from germline at one end; a sequencing error may be responsible. The gene calls are TRBV7-8 and TRBJ2-3; 13 bases line up with TRBD2. The CDR3 length is 21 residues. Germline V lookup: CDR1 SGHVS, CDR2 FQNEAQ. CDR3 DNA: TGTGCCAGCGGCTTAGGCGGCCGGTGGACTAGCGGGGGACGTAACACAGATACGCAGTATTTT. It codes for CASGLGGRWTSGGRNTDTQYF.

The V gene is TRBV5-4, the J gene TRBJ1-2, with 7 bases matching TRBD1. V trimming: 5 bases; J trimming: 5 bases; junction bases outside the gene matches: 9. CDR3 size: 14 residues. Looked up from germline, CDR1 is SGHNT and CDR2 is YYREEE (reference sequence). The chain's CDR3 is CASRRQGAGYGYTF. CDR3 in DNA: TGTGCCAGCAGGAGACAGGGCGCAGGGTATGGCTACACCTTC.

The rearrangement links TRBV19 to TRBJ1-2; D gene unclear. Germline CDR1 is LNHDA and CDR2 is SQIVND (reference sequence). Trimming took off 6 bases at V and 3 bases at J, with 14 bases between the two ends. The CDR3 is made up of 14 amino acids. For the CDR3, the DNA is TGTGCCAGTAGCCCCGGTCAGAGGGACTATGGCTACACCTTC. It specifies CASSPGQRDYGYTF.

This clone was observed once. The chain uses TRBV6-6 and TRBJ2-5; 8 bases align to TRBD2. The CDR3 runs to 15 residues. V shed 0 bases and J 1 base; nucleotides not matched to a gene: 1. Germline CDR1 and CDR2: MNHNY and SVGAGI (reference sequence). CDR3 region: CASSYSRGAQETQYF. The CDR3 region has the DNA TGTGCCAGCAGTTACTCGCGGGGGGCCCAAGAGACCCAGTACTTC.

CDR3: CASIEQGRTEAFF. Here the CDR3 DNA reads TGTGCCAGCATCGAACAGGGGAGGACTGAAGCTTTCTTT. The chain uses TRBV2 and TRBJ1-1, with 7 nucleotides matching TRBD1. The CDR3 spans 13 residues. Germline V gene lookup returns CDR1 SNHLY and CDR2 FYNNEI. Unmatched junction bases numbered 7, after V lost 7 bases and J lost 5 bases. Using reference TRBV2 and TRBJ1-1 for the parts outside the CDR3, the full variable domain is EPEVTQTPSHQVTQMGQEVILRCVPISNHLYFYWYRQILGQKVEFLVSFYNNEISEKSEIFDDQFSVERPDGSNFTLKIRSTKLEDSAMYFCASIEQGRTEAFFGQGTRLTVV.

DNA of the CDR3: TGTGCCAGCAGGGAACAGGGGTACGAGCAGTACTTC. Protein: CASREQGYEQYF. The genes are TRBV28 and TRBJ2-7; TRBD1 agrees at 7 bases. The CDR3 consists of 12 residues. Germline V gives CDR1 MDHEN, CDR2 SYDVKM. The J segment lost 4 bases and the V segment lost 6 bases, leaving 3 bases of the junction unmatched.

The chain links TRBV5-5 to TRBJ2-7, with 7 bases matching TRBD1. The CDR3 sequence is 14 residues long. The germline CDR1 and CDR2 sequences are SGHKS and YYEKEE (reference sequence). Trimming at V came to 4 bases and at J to 3 bases, leaving 7 bases not matched to a gene. The CDR3: CASSLQTGFYEQYF. CDR3 nucleotides: TGTGCCAGCAGCCTACAGACAGGGTTCTACGAGCAGTACTTC. Full variable domain (rest looked up from reference TRBV5-5 and TRBJ2-7): DAGVTQSPTHLIKTRGQQVTLRCSPISGHKSVSWYQQVLGQGPQFIFQYYEKEERGRGNFPDRFSARQFPNYSSELNVNALLLGDSALYLCASSLQTGFYEQYFGPGTRLTVT.

The V and J genes are TRBV5-1 and TRBJ2-1; D is perhaps TRBD2 (5 bases). This CDR3 has 15 residues. Trimming removed 4 bases at V and 0 bases at J, with 11 bases between. Looked up from germline, CDR1 is SGHRS and CDR2 is YFSETQ. CDR3 coding DNA: TGCGCCAGCAGCGTAGGACTCAGCTCCTACAATGAGCAGTTCTTC. Translation: CASSVGLSSYNEQFF.

V is TRBV27 and J is TRBJ1-1; no firm D call. CDR1 and CDR2 (germline): MNHEY, SMNVEV (reference sequence). This CDR3 region has 16 residues. Between the trimmed V and J ends, which lost 1 base and 0 bases, there was a span of 12 bases. CDR3 nucleotides: TGTGCCAGCAGTTTATACCCAAATGCGGTGAACACTGAAGCTTTCTTT. Amino acids: CASSLYPNAVNTEAFF.

The J gene is TRBJ2-1, the V gene TRBV19; D is possibly TRBD2 (6 bases). Per the germline V gene, CDR1 is LNHDA and CDR2 is SQIVND (reference sequence). This CDR3 has 16 residues. V was trimmed by 6 bases and J by 6 bases, leaving 21 bases between them. The CDR3 DNA is TGTGCCAGTAGCCTTATAAGCGGGCGAAGATTCAATGAGCAGTTCTTC. Residues: CASSLISGRRFNEQFF.

The table lists this clone with a count of one. This chain connects TRBV9 to TRBJ1-1; 8 nucleotides line up with TRBD1. With 2 bases clipped from V and 8 bases from J, the junction kept 14 bases outside the gene matches. Per germline, CDR1 SGDLS and CDR2 YYNGEE. This CDR3 has 16 residues. This chain's CDR3 is CASSVAPGQAQQEAFF. In nucleotides, the CDR3 is TGTGCCAGCAGCGTCGCACCGGGACAGGCTCAACAAGAAGCTTTCTTT. Full variable domain (outside the CDR3, taken from reference TRBV9 and TRBJ1-1): DSGVTQTPKHLITATGQRVTLRCSPRSGDLSVYWYQQSLDQGLQFLIQYYNGEERAKGNILERFSAQQFPDLHSELNLSSLELGDSALYFCASSVAPGQAQQEAFFGQGTRLTVV.